These T cell receptor beta chains were read from a single sample in a study of shared T cell receptors in the human thymus. Measured with immunoSEQ multiplex PCR; TCRdb has only the in-frame clones, and not every one. The data contain approximately 730,000 clones, 70% to 90% of them seen just once; the ten biggest clones take up around 0.0094%. The same data also went into a second study, on human thymus T cells.

Material for sequencing was thymocytes. The receptors originated from a girl under three years old with a congenital heart defect. CDR3s include the opening cysteine and the closing phenylalanine or tryptophan. The order of the fields is D gene, J gene, V gene, CDR3 protein, CDR3 DNA. The D gene is left open where the match is weak.

NA	TRBJ2-7	TRBV28	CASGDSEVNYEQYF	TGTGCCAGCGGAGACAGTGAGGTTAACTACGAGCAGTACTTC
NA	TRBJ1-1	TRBV14	CASSQLRGGDTEAFF	TGTGCCAGCAGCCAACTACGAGGAGGGGACACTGAAGCTTTCTTT
NA	TRBJ1-4	TRBV6-5	CASSYSERREKLFF	TGTGCCAGCAGTTACTCAGAGAGGAGAGAAAAACTGTTTTTT
NA	TRBJ1-1	TRBV5-6	CASSEGGEAFF	TGTGCCAGCAGCGAAGGGGGTGAAGCTTTCTTT
NA	TRBJ2-3	TRBV29-1	CSASPRLPNTDTQYF	TGCAGCGCGTCTCCGAGACTCCCCAACACAGATACGCAGTATTTT
NA	TRBJ1-2	TRBV9	CASRRNSVSYGYTF	TGTGCCAGCAGGCGGAATTCAGTGAGCTATGGCTACACCTTC
TRBD1	TRBJ2-1	TRBV6-6	CASWYRDRGVNEQFF	TGTGCCAGCTGGTACCGGGACAGGGGAGTAAATGAGCAGTTCTTC
NA	TRBJ1-4	TRBV5-6	CASSPYPGSYEKLFF	TGTGCCAGCAGCCCATACCCGGGATCTTATGAAAAACTGTTTTTT
TRBD1	TRBJ1-1	TRBV19	CASSHRTGSTEAFF	TGTGCCAGTAGCCATAGGACAGGGAGCACTGAAGCTTTCTTT
NA	TRBJ1-4	TRBV10-3	CATRGGSEEKLFF	TGTGCCACCCGGGGGGGGAGCGAAGAAAAACTGTTTTTT
NA	TRBJ2-7	TRBV5-6	CASSSTRNEQYF	TGTGCCAGCAGCTCCACGAGGAACGAGCAGTACTTC
TRBD1	TRBJ1-5	TRBV7-8	CASSLGGTGDNYSNQPQHF	TGTGCCAGCAGCTTAGGAGGGACAGGGGATAACTATAGCAATCAGCCCCAGCATTTT
TRBD2	TRBJ2-7	TRBV2	CASSDLSGDLYEQYF	TGTGCCAGCAGTGATCTGAGCGGGGATCTCTACGAGCAGTACTTC
TRBD2	TRBJ2-3	TRBV5-8	CASSLPIRRGDSTDTQYF	TGTGCCAGCAGCCTCCCGATACGTCGGGGGGATAGCACAGATACGCAGTATTTT
NA	TRBJ1-6	TRBV6-1	CASGNRAPDNSPLHF	TGTGCCAGCGGAAACAGGGCCCCAGATAATTCACCCCTCCACTTT
NA	TRBJ1-1	TRBV30	CAWTRLNTEAFF	TGTGCCTGGACGCGCCTGAACACTGAAGCTTTCTTT
TRBD1	TRBJ1-6	TRBV5-1	CASSLAGQDHNSPLHF	TGCGCCAGCAGCTTGGCGGGACAGGACCATAATTCACCCCTCCACTTT
TRBD2	TRBJ2-7	TRBV6-1	CASTELAGGPYEQYF	TGTGCCAGCACAGAGTTAGCGGGGGGACCCTACGAGCAGTACTTC
NA	TRBJ1-1	TRBV5-1	CASSLSRVNTEAFF	TGCGCCAGCAGCTTGTCCAGGGTGAACACTGAAGCTTTCTTT
TRBD1	TRBJ1-2	TRBV7-2	CASSSILQGAYITYGYTF	TGTGCCAGCAGCTCCATACTACAGGGGGCGTATATCACGTATGGCTACACCTTC
NA	TRBJ1-1	TRBV18	CASSPLCQRLTEAFF	TGTGCCAGCTCACCACTATGTCAACGACTGACTGAAGCTTTCTTT
NA	TRBJ1-2	TRBV5-8	CASSAALGTGGINYGYTF	TGTGCCAGCAGCGCGGCCCTAGGCACGGGGGGCATAAACTATGGCTACACCTTC